This T cell receptor beta chain was captured by sequencing in a study of cytomegalovirus exposure and HLA in healthy donors. With respect to this clone: Its cognate antigen is unknown.

From germline, CDR1 is SGHRS and CDR2 YFSETQ. V was pared by 0 bases and J by 2 bases, with 5 bases between. This CDR3 spans 14 amino acids. Regarding the study as a whole: TCR association rates varied by HLA locus in a later analysis, with DRB1 highest and HLA-C lowest.

The PCR contained 60 Vbeta and 13 Jbeta primers. Only in-frame clones appear in the TCRdb table, and some are missing; sequencing was by immunoSEQ multiplex PCR. Of tens of thousands of clones in the sample, about 76% were seen once. Sequencing was performed on PBMCs. The TCR sequence derives from a man aged 50 or older in good health and CMV-seronegative. The chain links TRBV5-1 to TRBJ1-4, with D uncertain. This chain's CDR3 is CASSLARTNEKLFF. DNA for the CDR3: TGCGCCAGCAGCTTGGCCAGGACTAATGAAAAACTGTTTTTT.